This paragraph covers one TCR beta chain sequence. Its antigen is undetermined. Per germline, CDR1 SGHAT and CDR2 FQNNGV. This CDR3 comprises 14 residues. The V end was cut by 0 bases, the J end by 5 bases, with 11 bases between. The data derive from a study of response to subunit inactivated influenza vaccine. TCRdb re-called the RT-PCR reads through MiXCR, storing one row per CDR3 protein. The sample lists about 570,000 distinct CDR3 sequences, 12% occurring once. General study results and limits: Researchers suggested that each seasonal influenza vaccination recruits few new T cells.

The specimen was PBMCs from blood, collected on the day of vaccination. The chain has TRBV11-2 and TRBJ2-7, with D tentatively TRBD1 (5 bases). This receptor was taken from a man in his fifties who received an inactivated influenza vaccine. In nucleotides, the CDR3 is TGTGCCAGCAGCTTAGATTACAGGTCGAACGAGCAGTACTTC. This gives the protein CASSLDYRSNEQYF.